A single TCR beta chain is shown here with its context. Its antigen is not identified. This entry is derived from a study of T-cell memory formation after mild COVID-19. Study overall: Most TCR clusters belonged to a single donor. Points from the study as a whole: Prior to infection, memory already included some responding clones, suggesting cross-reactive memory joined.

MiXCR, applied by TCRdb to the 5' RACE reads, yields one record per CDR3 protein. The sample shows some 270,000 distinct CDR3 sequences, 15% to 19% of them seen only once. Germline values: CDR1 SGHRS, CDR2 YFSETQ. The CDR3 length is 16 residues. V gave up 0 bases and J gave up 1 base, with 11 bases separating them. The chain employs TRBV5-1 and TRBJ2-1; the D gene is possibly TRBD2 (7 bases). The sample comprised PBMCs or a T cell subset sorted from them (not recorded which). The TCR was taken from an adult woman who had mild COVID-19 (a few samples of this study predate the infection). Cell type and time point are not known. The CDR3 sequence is CASSLEGGRSYNEQFF. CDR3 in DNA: TGCGCCAGCAGCTTGGAGGGGGGGCGTTCCTACAATGAGCAGTTCTTC. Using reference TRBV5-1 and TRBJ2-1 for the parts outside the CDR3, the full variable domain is KAGVTQTPRYLIKTRGQQVTLSCSPISGHRSVSWYQQTPGQGLQFLFEYFSETQRNKGNFPGRFSGRQFSNSRSEMNVSTLELGDSALYLCASSLEGGRSYNEQFFGPGTRLTVL.